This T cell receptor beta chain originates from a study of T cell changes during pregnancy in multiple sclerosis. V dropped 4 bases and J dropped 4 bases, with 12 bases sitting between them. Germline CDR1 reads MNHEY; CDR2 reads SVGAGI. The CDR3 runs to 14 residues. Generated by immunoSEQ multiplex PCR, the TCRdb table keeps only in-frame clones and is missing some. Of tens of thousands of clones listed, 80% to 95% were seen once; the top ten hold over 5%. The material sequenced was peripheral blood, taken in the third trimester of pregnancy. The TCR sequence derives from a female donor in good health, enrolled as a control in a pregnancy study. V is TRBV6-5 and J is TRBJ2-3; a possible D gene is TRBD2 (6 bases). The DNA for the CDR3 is TGTGCCAGCAGTTCCCGGAGGGGACCAGATACGCAGTATTTT. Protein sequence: CASSSRRGPDTQYF.